This T cell receptor beta chain was documented in a study of Ad26.COV2.S vaccination and SARS-CoV-2 variants. Study background: Into the muscle, Ad26.COV2.S was dosed once or twice, 56 days apart.

The sample's treatment: some 19 received Ad26.COV2.S at low or high dose, single or two shots; roughly five received placebo; per-sample allocation not given. Following the first vaccine or placebo injection, samples were taken on day 63. Remarks on this clone: A much more abundant neighbour one base away suggests this may be a read error. The same CDR3 also results from other DNA sequences found in this sample.

The repertoire was sequenced with immunoSEQ multiplex PCR; TCRdb's copy has only in-frame clones and lacks some. The sample shows fewer than 400,000 clones, around four fifths of them seen only once. This CDR3 comprises 12 residues. Germline V gives CDR1 KGHDR, CDR2 SFDVKD. The ends were cut back, 3 bases at V and 5 bases at J, with 6 bases in the middle. The sequencing here drew on peripheral blood, taken in a trial of Ad26.COV2.S vaccine versus placebo. J is TRBJ1-2 and V is TRBV24-1; D is ambiguous. The sequence was obtained from a person between 18 and 59 years old who received the Ad26.COV2.S COVID-19 vaccine or a placebo. The CDR3 DNA is TGTGCCACCAGTGATGGCCGTTATGGCTACACCTTC. Translating gives CATSDGRYGYTF.